The present T cell receptor beta chain was sequenced within a study of early T cells in non-severe SARS-CoV-2 infection. MiXCR, run by TCRdb on the 5' RACE reads, gives a single entry per CDR3 protein. Of about 80,000 distinct CDR3 sequences in the sample, less than 5.5% were seen once. This CDR3 spans 14 amino acids. Germline CDR1 and CDR2: SGHVS and FNYEAQ. V lost 5 bases and J lost 4, with 14 bases in between. Material: whole blood, obtained at baseline. The chain couples TRBV7-6 to TRBJ1-1; D is perhaps TRBD1 (5 bases). This clonotype originated in an adult who was a healthcare worker with PCR-confirmed SARS-CoV-2 infection or an uninfected control (not recorded which). CDR3 sequence (DNA): TGTGCCAGCAGCCGATGGGGGGGGTCCACTGAAGCTTTCTTT. Translated: CASSRWGGSTEAFF.